Listed here are 22 T cell receptor beta chains from one sample, sequenced in a study of shared clonotypes between healthy human individuals. Naive CD8 populations comprised CD45RO-negative cells positively selected for CCR7, excluding terminally differentiated effector memory CD45RA+ cells. The assay was immunoSEQ multiplex PCR, and TCRdb's table has in-frame clones only and misses some. Altogether roughly 810,000 clones are present, about 97% being singletons, with the ten largest covering about 0.21%. The specimen was naive CD8+ T cells sorted from blood. These TCRs come from a man younger than 40 in good health.

The gene calls are TRBV7-2 and TRBJ2-1; 7 positions agree with TRBD1. Trimming cost V 0 bases and J 4 bases; bases outside gene matches: 6. CDR1 and CDR2 from the germline V gene are SGHTA and FQGNSA. The CDR3 covers 16 residues. The CDR3 protein is CASSLAQGVLYNEQFF. The CDR3 coding sequence is TGTGCCAGCAGCTTAGCCCAGGGGGTACTATACAATGAGCAGTTCTTC.

The rearrangement uses TRBV7-2 and TRBJ2-7, with D unclear. Trimming shortened V by 1 base and J by 7 bases, and 14 bases separated the two germline ends. Germline CDR1 is SGHTA and CDR2 is FQGNSA. The CDR3 contains 14 residues. CDR3 nucleotide sequence: TGTGCCAGCAGCTTAGTCCGGACCGATGGGGAGCAGTACTTC. Protein sequence: CASSLVRTDGEQYF.

The rearrangement links TRBV28 to TRBJ2-7; unclear D gene. V was pared by 3 bases and J by 3 bases, with 6 bases between. Per germline, CDR1 MDHEN and CDR2 SYDVKM. CDR3 length: 12 amino acids. CDR3 loop: CASSFEGYEQYF. In nucleotides, the CDR3 is TGTGCCAGCAGTTTCGAAGGCTACGAGCAGTACTTC.

The chain joins TRBV4-1 to TRBJ1-1; TRBD1 might be the D (5 bases). CDR3 length: 19 residues. V gave up 1 base and J gave up 3 bases, with 24 bases separating them. Germline lookup yields CDR1 MGHRA and CDR2 YSYEKL. CDR3: CASSQATSLAGLEDTEAFF. CDR3 coding DNA: TGCGCCAGCAGCCAAGCAACCTCCCTCGCAGGGCTTGAGGACACTGAAGCTTTCTTT.

The chain recombines TRBV14 with TRBJ2-7; the D gene is possibly TRBD2 (6 bases). Germline V gene sequence: CDR1 SGHDN, CDR2 FVKESK. The CDR3 spans 17 residues. V lost 1 base and J lost 0, with 16 bases in between. The CDR3 bases are TGTGCCAGCAGCCAAGGGTGGGCGGGATCCAGCTCCTACGAGCAGTACTTC. This translates into CASSQGWAGSSSYEQYF.

V is TRBV4-2 and J is TRBJ2-7; TRBD2 is a possible D gene (5 bases). This CDR3 contains 15 residues. Germline V gene sequence: CDR1 LGHNA, CDR2 YNFKEQ. With 1 base removed from V and 7 bases from J, the gap between germline ends came to 17 bases. CDR3 sequence (DNA): TGTGCCAGCAGCCAAGGTCCCTTAGCGAGGGTAGAGCAGTACTTC. Translated: CASSQGPLARVEQYF.

The chain employs TRBV6-5 and TRBJ1-1, with no clear D. The CDR3 has 13 residues. The germline V gene encodes CDR1 MNHEY and CDR2 SVGAGI. V lost 0 bases and J lost 4, with 6 bases in between. CDR3 region: CASSYSLATEAFF. CDR3 DNA: TGTGCCAGCAGTTACTCGTTAGCCACTGAAGCTTTCTTT.

This chain joins TRBV19 and TRBJ1-3, with D hard to call. The germline V gene has CDR1 LNHDA and CDR2 SQIVND (reference sequence). The V end lost 10 bases, the J end lost 3 bases, and 10 bases lay between the germline ends. This CDR3 has 12 amino acids. CDR3 amino acids: CATDDGGNTIYF. The CDR3 coding sequence is TGTGCCACCGACGACGGTGGAAACACCATATATTTT.

This chain uses TRBV27 with TRBJ1-5; 11 bases fit TRBD1. The germline V gene has CDR1 MNHEY and CDR2 SMNVEV (reference sequence). CDR3 length: 14 residues. The V segment lost 3 bases and the J segment 6 bases; nucleotides outside the gene matches: 1. DNA of the CDR3: TGTGCCAGCAGTTTCGGACAGGGGGCTCAGCCCCAGCATTTT. Translated: CASSFGQGAQPQHF.

The V call is TRBV7-6, the J call TRBJ2-7, with 10 bases lining up with TRBD2. J was trimmed by 1 base and V by 5 bases; bases with no gene match: 8. The length of the CDR3 is 16 residues. From germline, CDR1 is SGHVS and CDR2 FNYEAQ. CDR3 nucleotide sequence: TGTGCCAGCAGCCCGGGCTGGACTAGCGGATCCTACGAGCAGTACTTC. Translated: CASSPGWTSGSYEQYF.

The chain joins TRBV19 to TRBJ1-2; no definite D call. The CDR3 has 13 residues. With 7 bases removed from V and 3 bases from J, the gap between germline ends came to 12 bases. CDR1 is LNHDA, CDR2 SQIVND, per germline (reference sequence). In nucleotides, the CDR3 is TGTGCCAGTACCACTTCGGGTGACTATGGCTACACCTTC. This translates into CASTTSGDYGYTF.

This chain uses TRBV7-9 with TRBJ1-1; D gene unclear. The CDR3 extends over 15 amino acids. CDR1 and CDR2 from the germline V gene are SEHNR and FQNEAQ (reference sequence). Trimming removed 3 bases from V and 1 base from J, with 12 bases in between. The CDR3 sequence: CASSFTQATNTEAFF. The DNA of the CDR3 is TGTGCCAGCAGCTTTACCCAGGCGACGAACACTGAAGCTTTCTTT. Filled out from reference TRBV7-9 and TRBJ1-1, the complete variable domain reads DTGVSQNPRHKITKRGQNVTFRCDPISEHNRLYWYRQTLGQGPEFLTYFQNEAQLEKSRLLSDRFSAERPKGSFSTLEIQRTEQGDSAMYLCASSFTQATNTEAFFGQGTRLTVV.

The genes are TRBV4-1 and TRBJ1-5; D uncertain. Germline V gene lookup returns CDR1 MGHRA and CDR2 YSYEKL. V was trimmed by 1 base and J by 5 bases, leaving 6 bases between them. This CDR3 has 13 residues. CDR3 DNA: TGCGCCAGCAGCCAAGTTCCAGATCAGCCCCAGCATTTT. This translates into CASSQVPDQPQHF.

This chain connects TRBV2 to TRBJ1-1; no reliable D call. This CDR3 is built from 15 residues. Trimming removed 5 bases from V and 1 base from J, with 14 bases in between. The germline V gene encodes CDR1 SNHLY and CDR2 FYNNEI. This CDR3 is CASSLRGMANTEAFF. The CDR3 DNA sequence: TGTGCCAGCAGTTTAAGAGGGATGGCGAACACTGAAGCTTTCTTT. The full variable domain, its missing parts supplied by reference TRBV2 and TRBJ1-1, is EPEVTQTPSHQVTQMGQEVILRCVPISNHLYFYWYRQILGQKVEFLVSFYNNEISEKSEIFDDQFSVERPDGSNFTLKIRSTKLEDSAMYFCASSLRGMANTEAFFGQGTRLTVV.

The chain is built from TRBV2 and TRBJ2-2, with TRBD1 matching 9 bases. With V trimmed by 9 bases and J by 5 bases, 1 base remained unmatched. The CDR3 sequence is 12 residues long. In germline, CDR1 is SNHLY, CDR2 FYNNEI. CDR3 coding DNA: TGTGCCAGTGGACAGGGGACCGGGGAGCTGTTTTTT. This codes for CASGQGTGELFF.

V is TRBV11-2 and J is TRBJ1-2; the match to TRBD1 covers 7 bases. The CDR3 has 14 residues. Germline CDR1 SGHAT, CDR2 FQNNGV. V trimming: 4 bases; J trimming: 2 bases; junction bases outside the gene matches: 4. The CDR3 DNA reads TGTGCCAGCAGCTATGGGACAGTCAACTATGGCTACACCTTC. Protein: CASSYGTVNYGYTF. The entire variable domain, with the rest obtained from reference TRBV11-2 and TRBJ1-2, is as follows: EAGVAQSPRYKIIEKRQSVAFWCNPISGHATLYWYQQILGQGPKLLIQFQNNGVVDDSQLPKDRFSAERLKGVDSTLKIQPAKLEDSAVYLCASSYGTVNYGYTFGSGTRLTVV.

The V call is TRBV4-3, the J call TRBJ2-1; 7 nucleotides align to TRBD2. CDR1 and CDR2 from the germline V gene are LGHNA and YSLEER. Losses at the gene ends were 2 bases for V and 8 bases for J; bases not matched to a gene: 12. This CDR3 spans 16 amino acids. CDR3 amino acids: CASSQFTGLGGDEQFF. CDR3 coding DNA: TGCGCCAGCAGCCAATTCACCGGACTAGGAGGCGATGAGCAGTTCTTC.

This clone was recorded once. The same CDR3 can be traced to other DNA sequences in this sample. This rearrangement joins TRBV2 to TRBJ2-3, with unresolved D. The germline CDR1 and CDR2 sequences are SNHLY and FYNNEI. The CDR3 spans 10 residues. Trimming stripped 6 bases from V and 5 bases from J, with 3 bases between. CDR3 residues: CASRGDTQYF. CDR3 DNA sequence: TGTGCCAGCAGAGGAGATACGCAGTATTTT.

This chain links TRBV11-2 with TRBJ1-4; D is unresolved. The V and J ends lost 5 bases and 11 bases respectively, with 21 bases between them. CDR3 length: 15 residues. Germline V gives CDR1 SGHAT, CDR2 FQNNGV. In DNA form, the CDR3 reads TGTGCCAGCAGCCACTTCGAGGCCGTACCCACGAAACTGTTTTTT. Translating it yields CASSHFEAVPTKLFF. Drawing the rest from reference TRBV11-2 and TRBJ1-4, the complete variable domain is EAGVAQSPRYKIIEKRQSVAFWCNPISGHATLYWYQQILGQGPKLLIQFQNNGVVDDSQLPKDRFSAERLKGVDSTLKIQPAKLEDSAVYLCASSHFEAVPTKLFFGSGTQLSVL.

V and J are TRBV7-8 and TRBJ2-1; 7 bases align to TRBD2. V was pared by 6 bases and J by 0 bases, with 14 bases of the junction left unmatched. This CDR3 is 18 amino acids long. Per germline, CDR1 SGHVS and CDR2 FQNEAQ. The CDR3 is CASSPSGVLAISYNEQFF. CDR3 bases: TGTGCCAGCAGTCCCTCGGGGGTACTAGCGATCTCCTACAATGAGCAGTTCTTC.

The chain joins TRBV7-9 to TRBJ2-5; TRBD1 matches at 8 bases. TRBJ2-7 explains the end of the DNA better; the J call may be wrong. Germline CDR1 is SEHNR and CDR2 is FQNEAQ (reference sequence). The CDR3 length is 15 residues. CDR3 loop: CASSFGTGNSYEQYF. The DNA of the CDR3 is TGTGCCAGCAGCTTTGGGACAGGTAATTCCTACGAGCAGTACTTC.

The V call is TRBV5-5, the J call TRBJ2-5; D is perhaps TRBD1 (5 bases). Deletions cut 4 bases from V and 4 bases from J, with 20 bases between. Germline assignment: CDR1 SGHKS and CDR2 YYEKEE (reference sequence). This CDR3 is 16 amino acids long. The CDR3 sequence is CASSTLVQESGETQYF. CDR3 coding DNA: TGTGCCAGCAGCACACTCGTACAGGAGTCCGGAGAGACCCAGTACTTC.